Listed below are T cell receptor beta chains from one sample, sequenced in a study of T cells in Graves' hyperthyroidism and ophthalmopathy. From the multiplex PCR reads, TCRdb called clonotypes with MiXCR, one entry per CDR3 protein. The sample gives about 600,000 distinct CDR3 sequences, approximately 15% of which show up once; 2.5% to 4% is in the top ten. Specimen: blood. The receptor source for this set is a woman in her forties with Graves' ophthalmopathy. The CDR3 runs from the conserved cysteine through the conserved F or W. A D gene is named only where the DNA matches it firmly. Rows may omit the clone size; those that give it use once, few, many or a size class.

NA	TRBV5-1	NA	TRBJ2-5	CASSFYNIQETQYF	TGCGCCAGCAGCTTCTACAATATACAAGAGACCCAGTACTTC
many	TRBV30	TRBD1	TRBJ1-2	CAWSAGQNNYGYTF	TGTGCCTGGAGTGCGGGACAGAATAACTATGGCTACACCTTC
few	TRBV2	TRBD1	TRBJ2-1	CATRDRAAGEQFF	TGTGCCACCCGGGACAGGGCCGCGGGTGAGCAGTTCTTC
many	TRBV7-9	NA	TRBJ1-1	CASSLAVAGRTEAFF	TGTGCCAGCAGCTTAGCCGTGGCAGGGAGAACTGAAGCTTTCTTT
NA	TRBV6-1	NA	TRBJ2-7	CASSEVGRALEQYF	TGTGCCAGCAGTGAAGTCGGCAGGGCCCTCGAGCAGTACTTC
many	TRBV2	TRBD1	TRBJ1-2	CASTTGRSLGYTF	TGTGCCAGCACGACAGGGAGGTCTCTAGGCTACACCTTC
NA	TRBV12-3/TRBV12-4	TRBD2	TRBJ2-3	CASSLRGGKDTQYF	TGTGCCAGCAGTTTACGGGGGGGGAAAGATACGCAGTATTTT
many	TRBV19	NA	TRBJ2-1	CASSSQGEVHNEQFF	TGTGCCAGTAGCTCCCAGGGAGAGGTGCACAATGAGCAGTTCTTC
NA	TRBV20-1	NA	TRBJ1-6	CSALTGAALHF	TGCAGTGCTCTGACAGGCGCGGCCCTCCACTTT
NA	TRBV20-1	TRBD2	TRBJ2-1	CSARGLSTSAAYNEQFF	TGCAGTGCTAGAGGCTTAAGTACTAGCGCAGCCTACAATGAGCAGTTCTTC
NA	TRBV2	TRBD1	TRBJ1-5	CAGGGTGSNQPQHF	TGTGCCGGGGGGGGGACAGGGAGCAATCAGCCCCAGCATTTT
NA	TRBV5-1	TRBD2	TRBJ2-1	CASSLVGSGGAGHNEQFF	TGCGCCAGCAGCTTGGTGGGTAGCGGGGGGGCCGGCCACAATGAGCAGTTCTTC
many	TRBV3-1	NA	TRBJ2-4	CASSQALAKNIQYF	TGTGCCAGCAGCCAAGCACTAGCCAAAAACATTCAGTACTTC